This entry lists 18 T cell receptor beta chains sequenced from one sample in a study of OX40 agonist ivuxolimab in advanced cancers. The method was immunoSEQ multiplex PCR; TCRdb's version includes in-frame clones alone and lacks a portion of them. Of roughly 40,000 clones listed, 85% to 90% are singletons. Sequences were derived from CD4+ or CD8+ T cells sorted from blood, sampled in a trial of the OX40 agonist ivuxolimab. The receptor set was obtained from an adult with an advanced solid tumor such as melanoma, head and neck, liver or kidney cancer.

CDR3: CASSVEGAGELFF. The CDR3 nucleotides are TGTGCCAGCAGCGTAGAAGGGGCCGGGGAGCTGTTTTTT. The chain is built from TRBV9 and TRBJ2-2; maybe TRBD1 (5 bases). The CDR3 runs to 13 residues. Germline lookup yields CDR1 SGDLS and CDR2 YYNGEE. Trimming stripped 0 bases from V and 6 bases from J, with 6 bases between.

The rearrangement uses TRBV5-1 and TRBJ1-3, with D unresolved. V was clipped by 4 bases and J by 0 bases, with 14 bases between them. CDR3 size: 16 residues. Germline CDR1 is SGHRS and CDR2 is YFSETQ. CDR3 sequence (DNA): TGCGCCAGCAGCCTCGGCGGGCAGACCTCTGGAAACACCATATATTTT. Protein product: CASSLGGQTSGNTIYF.

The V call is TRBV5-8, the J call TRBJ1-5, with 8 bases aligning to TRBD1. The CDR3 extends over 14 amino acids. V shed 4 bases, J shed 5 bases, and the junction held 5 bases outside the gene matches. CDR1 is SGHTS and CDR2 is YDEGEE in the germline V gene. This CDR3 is CASSRRTGYQPQHF. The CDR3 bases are TGTGCCAGCAGCCGACGGACAGGGTATCAGCCCCAGCATTTT. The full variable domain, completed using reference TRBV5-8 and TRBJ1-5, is EAGVTQSPTHLIKTRGQQATLRCSPISGHTSVYWYQQALGLGLQFLLWYDEGEERNRGNFPPRFSGRQFPNYSSELNVNALELEDSALYLCASSRRTGYQPQHFGDGTRLSIL.

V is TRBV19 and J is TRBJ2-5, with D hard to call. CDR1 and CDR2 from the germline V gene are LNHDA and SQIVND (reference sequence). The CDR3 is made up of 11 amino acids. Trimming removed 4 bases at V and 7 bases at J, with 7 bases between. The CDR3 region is CASSTLGTQYF. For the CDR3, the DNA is TGTGCCAGTAGTACCCTTGGGACCCAGTACTTC. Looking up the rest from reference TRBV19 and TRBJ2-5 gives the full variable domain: DGGITQSPKYLFRKEGQNVTLSCEQNLNHDAMYWYRQDPGQGLRLIYYSQIVNDFQKGDIAEGYSVSREKKESFPLTVTSAQKNPTAFYLCASSTLGTQYFGPGTRLLVL.

The CDR3, as DNA: TGTGCCAGCAAATGGGATCGGAGCACTGAAGCTTTCTTT. It specifies CASKWDRSTEAFF. J is TRBJ1-1 and V is TRBV6-5, with D unresolved. The germline V gene has CDR1 MNHEY and CDR2 SVGAGI. The CDR3 totals 13 residues. V dropped 7 bases and J dropped 4 bases, with 13 bases sitting between them.

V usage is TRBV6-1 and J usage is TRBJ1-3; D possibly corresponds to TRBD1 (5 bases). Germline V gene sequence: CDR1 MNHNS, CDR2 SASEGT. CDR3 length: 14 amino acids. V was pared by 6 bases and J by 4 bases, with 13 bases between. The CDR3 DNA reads TGTGCCAGCAGGTCAAAAGGGACCGGAAACACCATATATTTT. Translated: CASRSKGTGNTIYF.

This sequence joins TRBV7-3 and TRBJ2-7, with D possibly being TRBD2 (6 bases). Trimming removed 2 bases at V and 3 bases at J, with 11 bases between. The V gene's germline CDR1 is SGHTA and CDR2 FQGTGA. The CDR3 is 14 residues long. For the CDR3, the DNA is TGTGCCAGCAGCTTAGCGGGAAGGGGCTACGAGCAGTACTTC. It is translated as CASSLAGRGYEQYF.

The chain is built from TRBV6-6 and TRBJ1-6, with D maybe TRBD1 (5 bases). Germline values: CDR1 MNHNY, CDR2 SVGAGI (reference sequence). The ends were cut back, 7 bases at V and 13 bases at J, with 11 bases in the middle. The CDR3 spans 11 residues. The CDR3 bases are TGTGCCAGCACCCAACGGGGGCCCCTCCACTTT. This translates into CASTQRGPLHF.

The CDR3 region is CSTRTSGGRDGYTF. The CDR3 nucleotides are TGCAGCACCCGGACGTCGGGGGGCCGGGATGGCTACACCTTC. V usage is TRBV29-1 and J usage is TRBJ1-2, with a possible D match to TRBD1 (6 bases). This CDR3 contains 14 residues. V was pared by 8 bases and J by 6 bases, with 22 bases between. Germline assignment: CDR1 SQVTM and CDR2 ANQGSEA.

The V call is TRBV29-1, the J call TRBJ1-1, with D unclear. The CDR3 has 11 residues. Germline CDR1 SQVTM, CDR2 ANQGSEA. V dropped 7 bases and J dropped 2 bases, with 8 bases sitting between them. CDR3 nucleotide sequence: TGCAGCGCCCGCGGCAACACTGAAGCTTTCTTT. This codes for CSARGNTEAFF. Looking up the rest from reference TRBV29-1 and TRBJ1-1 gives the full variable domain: SAVISQKPSRDICQRGTSLTIQCQVDSQVTMMFWYRQQPGQSLTLIATANQGSEATYESGFVIDKFPISRPNLTFSTLTVSNMSPEDSSIYLCSARGNTEAFFGQGTRLTVV.

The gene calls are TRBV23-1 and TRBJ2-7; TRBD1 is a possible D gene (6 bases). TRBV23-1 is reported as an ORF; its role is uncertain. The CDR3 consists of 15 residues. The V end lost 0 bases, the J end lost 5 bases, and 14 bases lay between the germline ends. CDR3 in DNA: TGCGCCAGCAGTCAATCGTGGCAGGGGCCCCACGAGCAGTACTTC. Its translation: CASSQSWQGPHEQYF.

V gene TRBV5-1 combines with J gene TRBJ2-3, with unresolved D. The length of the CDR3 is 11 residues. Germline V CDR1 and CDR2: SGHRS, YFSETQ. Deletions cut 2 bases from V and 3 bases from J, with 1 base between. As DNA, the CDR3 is TGCGCCAGCAGCTTAACAGATACGCAGTATTTT. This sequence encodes CASSLTDTQYF.

CDR3 nucleotides: TGTGCCAGCGAGGAGACCGGCGGGGTGGGCCCTACTGAGCAGTTCTTC. Encoded protein: CASEETGGVGPTEQFF. The J gene is TRBJ2-1, the V gene TRBV6-6, with D perhaps matching TRBD2 (6 bases). The CDR3 contains 16 residues. V was cut by 8 bases and J by 9 bases, with 26 bases left in between. Germline V gene data show CDR1 as MNHNY and CDR2 as SVGAGI (reference sequence).

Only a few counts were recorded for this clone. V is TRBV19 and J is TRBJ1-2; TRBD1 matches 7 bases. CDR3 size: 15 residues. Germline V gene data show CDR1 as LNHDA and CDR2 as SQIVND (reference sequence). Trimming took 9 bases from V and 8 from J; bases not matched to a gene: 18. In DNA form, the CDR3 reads TGTGCCAGGGGTCCCCCGCAACAGGGGTGGAGCGGCTACACCTTC. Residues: CARGPPQQGWSGYTF.

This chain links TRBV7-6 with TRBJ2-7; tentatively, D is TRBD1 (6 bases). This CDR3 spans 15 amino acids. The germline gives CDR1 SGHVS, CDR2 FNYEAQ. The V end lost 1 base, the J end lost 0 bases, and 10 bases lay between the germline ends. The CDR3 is CASSLDSDSSYEQYF. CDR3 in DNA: TGTGCCAGCAGCTTAGACTCGGACAGCTCCTACGAGCAGTACTTC.

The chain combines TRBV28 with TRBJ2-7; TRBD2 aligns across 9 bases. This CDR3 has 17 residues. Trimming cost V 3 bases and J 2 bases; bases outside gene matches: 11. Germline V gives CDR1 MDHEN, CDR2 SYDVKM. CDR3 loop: CASSLVLLAGNAYEQYF. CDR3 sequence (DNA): TGTGCCAGCAGTTTGGTCCTTCTAGCGGGGAACGCCTACGAGCAGTACTTC.

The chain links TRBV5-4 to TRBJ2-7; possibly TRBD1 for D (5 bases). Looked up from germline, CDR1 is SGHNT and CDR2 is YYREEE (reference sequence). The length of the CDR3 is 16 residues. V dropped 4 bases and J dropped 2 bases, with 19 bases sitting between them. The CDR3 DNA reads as TGTGCCAGCAGCCCAAGGCAGGGCAGTTCAGCCTACGAGCAGTACTTC. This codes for CASSPRQGSSAYEQYF.

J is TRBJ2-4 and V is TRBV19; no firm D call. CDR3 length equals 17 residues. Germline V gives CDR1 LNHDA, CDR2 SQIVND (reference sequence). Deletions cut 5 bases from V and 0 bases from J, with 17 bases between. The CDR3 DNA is TGTGCCAGTAGTCTCCGGTTGGATTCGGTAGCCAAAAACATTCAGTACTTC. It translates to CASSLRLDSVAKNIQYF.